This is a list of T cell receptor beta chains from one sample in a study of quantifying T cell responses using KT2 cells. MiXCR was run by TCRdb on the UMI-ligation and nested PCR reads, yielding one entry per CDR3 protein. Of some 41,000 distinct CDR3 sequences in the sample, about a sixth were seen once. Sequenced material: PBMCs spiked with cells of the T cell clone KT2. The receptors derive from a human donor. CDR3s include the opening cysteine and the closing phenylalanine or tryptophan. The D gene is left open where the match is weak. Size is stated for part of the rows, as once, few or many counts, or as a class when the clone is expanded.

TRBJ2-7,-,TRBV12-3/TRBV12-4,-,TGTGCCAGCAGTTTTGGGCAGTTACCTGACGAGCAGTACTTC,CASSFGQLPDEQYF
TRBJ1-1,many,TRBV6-4,-,TGTGCCAGCAGTCTAAACTCGGAGAACACTGAAGCTTTCTTT,CASSLNSENTEAFF
TRBJ2-3,few,TRBV5-5,TRBD2,TGTGCCAGCTTCTCGACTAGCGGGGGCGCAGATACGCAGTATTTT,CASFSTSGGADTQYF
TRBJ2-7,-,TRBV20-1,-,TGCAGTGCTATGTTCGGGGGAGGCTCCTACGAGCAGTACTTC,CSAMFGGGSYEQYF
TRBJ1-1,-,TRBV27,-,TGTGCCAGCAGTACGACACTGAACACTGAAGCTTTCTTT,CASSTTLNTEAFF
TRBJ2-5,once,TRBV20-1,-,TGCAGTGCTAGAGATCTCTTGGTGGGCCCGGGGATAGAGACCCAGTACTTC,CSARDLLVGPGIETQYF
TRBJ2-3,-,TRBV20-1,-,TGCAGTGATAGTAGCGGTGACGCGTGCACAGATACGCAGTATTTT,CSDSSGDACTDTQYF
TRBJ1-2,few,TRBV27,TRBD1,TGTGCCAGCAGTTTATTTTATGGGTCGAGGGACAGCCTTCACTATGGCTACACCTTC,CASSLFYGSRDSLHYGYTF
TRBJ1-3,few,TRBV28,-,TGTGCCAGCAGCCCACAGCTCTCTGGAAACACCATATATTTT,CASSPQLSGNTIYF
TRBJ2-1,few,TRBV5-1,TRBD2,TGCGCCAGCAGCTGGACGGGGGGACTAGCGGGGACGGGAAATGAGCAGTTCTTC,CASSWTGGLAGTGNEQFF
TRBJ1-5,-,TRBV20-1,-,TGCAGTGCTCCCCCGAAGGGGGGGTTTGGGTACGGCAATCAGCCCCAGCATTTT,CSAPPKGGFGYGNQPQHF
TRBJ1-1,-,TRBV12-3/TRBV12-4,-,TGTGCCAGCAGTTTTGCGGGCGGCGCCGGACAAACTGAAGCTTTCTTT,CASSFAGGAGQTEAFF
TRBJ1-6,many,TRBV6-1,TRBD1,TGTGCCAGCGATACAGGGGGACTTAATTCACCCCTCCACTTT,CASDTGGLNSPLHF
TRBJ2-7,few,TRBV2,-,TGTGCCAGCAGTCCGGGACCAAGAGGATCCCCTGGGTACTTC,CASSPGPRGSPGYF
TRBJ2-7,many,TRBV5-1,TRBD2,TGCGCCAGCAGCTTGGACGCGACTAGCGGGACCTACGAGCAGTACTTC,CASSLDATSGTYEQYF
TRBJ2-1,-,TRBV9,TRBD2,TGTGCCAGCAGCGTAGGACTAGCGGGTGACAATGAGCAGTTCTTC,CASSVGLAGDNEQFF
TRBJ1-2,-,TRBV12-3/TRBV12-4,TRBD1,TGTGCCAGCAGTTTAAGTGGGACAGGGTATAGCTATGGCTACACCTTC,CASSLSGTGYSYGYTF
TRBJ2-2,-,TRBV7-2,-,TGTGCCAGCAGCTTCCCGCGGGGGAACACCGGGGAGCTGTTTTTT,CASSFPRGNTGELFF
TRBJ2-5,-,TRBV24-1,-,TGTGCCACCAGTGATTCACGGGGGGCTAGGGAGACCCAGTACTTC,CATSDSRGARETQYF
TRBJ2-1,few,TRBV11-2,TRBD2,TGTGCCAGCAGCTATTTGCGGGGGGCTGAGCAGTTCTTC,CASSYLRGAEQFF
TRBJ1-1,-,TRBV29-1,TRBD1,TGCAGCGTTGGACAGGGGCGGGACACTGAAGCTTTCTTT,CSVGQGRDTEAFF
TRBJ2-3,-,TRBV20-1,-,TGCAGTGCTAGAGTTGATACGCAGTATTTT,CSARVDTQYF